This TCR beta chain was recovered during a study of vaccination and CD4 T cells after COVID-19. In the study overall: Blood was drawn a median around 70 days post second dose, range 14 to 241. The control cultures got either a CEFX pool, an HIV-1 Nef pool, or no peptide at all. Study-level findings and limits: Median numbers of SARS-CoV-2-reactive clonotypes increased from 21 to 38 (not a significant change).

Worth noting for this clonotype: Antigen: not known.

Indicated treatment: approximately nine-day PBMC culture with coronavirus spike peptide pools or control peptides (ViraFEST assay). Germline V gene data show CDR1 as SGHRS and CDR2 as YFSETQ. This CDR3 comprises 18 residues. V was shortened by 0 bases and J by 0 bases, with 16 bases between the two germline ends. An Oncomine TCR Beta short-read assay was used to sequence the DNA from cultured CD4+ T cells. Someone extracted genomic DNA from cultured CD4+ T cells. TCRdb re-called the PCR reads through MiXCR, storing one row per CDR3 protein. The sample comprises 9,500 to 15,000 distinct CDR3 sequences, 44% of which are singletons, and approximately 18% rests with the top ten.

J is TRBJ1-5 and V is TRBV5-1, with D perhaps matching TRBD1 (5 bases). The sequenced material came from cultured CD4+ T cells from blood. This clonotype originated in a human donor with COVID-19. The CDR3 bases are TGCGCCAGCAGCTTGGGTCCGGGGCGGGGAGATAGCAATCAGCCCCAGCATTTT. It encodes CASSLGPGRGDSNQPQHF.